This TCR beta chain was sequenced in a study of T cells after yellow fever vaccination (dated by TCRdb to between 2017 and 2020). Study-wide context: The SMART-Seq v4 Ultra Low Input RNA kit was used to prepare libraries from fractions with low cell numbers. Blood was drawn at multiple timepoints before and after primary and secondary immunization, with bulk PBMC replicates and cell subsets isolated. Two healthy male donors, one aged 18 to 30 and one aged 30 to 40 years, were included in the cohort. To follow T-cell clones before and after primary and booster YFV17D yellow fever vaccination, bulk TCR alpha and beta repertoires were sequenced over time.

CDR3 length: 13 amino acids, cysteine to phenylalanine. Of the read, only the CDR3 DNA is kept; its 39 bases are in frame from base 1. To note about this clonotype: Its antigen remains unidentified. No per-base quality is available; no much larger clone lies one base away.

TCR cDNA was made using 5'RACE template switching, a step that added a universal primer site and unique molecular identifiers. Priming of cDNA synthesis was performed from both the TCR alpha and TCR beta constant segments. Two PCR steps were used to amplify libraries, with sample barcodes and sequencing adapters being added in the second step. Sequencing of the libraries was done on either Illumina HiSeq 2500 (2x100 bp) or NovaSeq (2x150 bp). Processing in the source paper ran as follows. Reads were demultiplexed and collapsed into UMI consensus sequences with MIGEC, and V(D)J alignment was performed with MiXCR. Clonotypes responding to the vaccine were identified with edgeR on replicate PBMC samples, with the criteria of FDR below 0.01 and a log2 fold change above 5 up to day 15. Each bulk clonotype was labeled CD4 or CD8 based on which sequenced repertoire, CD4 or CD8, contained the clonotype at higher abundance. TCRdb reworked the public reads: Q25 trimming with fastp, MiXCR clone assembly, productive beta chains retained. Under each unique CDR3 protein, matching rows form one entry showing the most common genes and DNA. V and J calls and clone size were set by TCRdb, not the authors. This sample lists 500,000 to 650,000 distinct CDR3 sequences; less than 15% were detected once. The top ten clonotypes cover around an eighth of the sample.

General conclusions and limits of the study: The study included only a couple of donors, which limits how far the findings can be generalized. Computational filtering was required because FACS-sorted repertoires could contain abundant contaminating clonotypes from the bulk population. A small fraction of clonotypes appeared in both the CD4 and CD8 compartments, likely as a result of convergent recombination. After the booster, most of the clones that had expanded following primary vaccination were detected again (96% of CD4 and roughly nine tenths of CD8), which suggests that memory was broadly maintained. The secondary T-cell response was found to be weaker but faster than the primary response, with a peak reached on day 5 rather than on day 15.

Interpreted using the paper, the treatment or condition label stands for: live attenuated yellow fever vaccine strain. Two biological replicates of bulk PBMCs were collected at each blood-draw timepoint. A standard Ficoll-Paque protocol was used to isolate PBMCs from peripheral blood. TriZol was used to extract RNA from bulk PBMCs, CD4 and CD8 fractions, and dextramer-positive and dextramer-negative fractions. The receptor was derived from a man aged 25-45 years who received the YFV17D yellow fever vaccine. Rearrangement joined TRBV21-1 to TRBJ2-7; the listed D gene, TRBD1, was not tested against the DNA. TRBV21-1 is a recognized pseudogene. The specimen was PBMCs, collected on the day of the yellow fever booster vaccination. Read as DNA, the sequence is TGTGCCAGGGGACAGGCCCTCTCCTACGAGCAGTACTTC. It encodes CARGQALSYEQYF.